The 32 T cell receptor beta chains listed next were all sequenced from one sample in a study of blood T cell repertoires in COVID-19. Produced via immunoSEQ multiplex PCR; TCRdb's table is partial and in-frame only. The data show roughly 250,000 clones, approximately 90% seen once. Sequenced sample: peripheral blood. The receptors come from a woman in her forties with acute or convalescent COVID-19.

The CDR3 nucleotides are TGTGCCAGCAGTTTCCTCGCGGGGGTGAGATATGGCTACACCTTC. Amino acid sequence: CASSFLAGVRYGYTF. The chain carries TRBV27 and TRBJ1-2, with D possibly matching TRBD1 (5 bases). The CDR3 is made up of 15 amino acids. V shed 3 bases and J shed 5 bases, with 16 bases lying between them. Germline CDR1 MNHEY, CDR2 SMNVEV (reference sequence).

The chain links TRBV5-1 to TRBJ1-4, with 8 nucleotides matching TRBD1. V dropped 3 bases and J dropped 7; count of bases not matched to a gene: 5. The germline V gene encodes CDR1 SGHRS and CDR2 YFSETQ. The CDR3 length is 14 residues. CDR3: CASSSDREGEKLFF. Written as DNA, the CDR3 is TGCGCCAGCAGCTCGGACAGGGAGGGTGAAAAACTGTTTTTT.

This clone has a handful of counts. The same CDR3 is also encoded by other DNA sequences in this sample. This chain links TRBV18 with TRBJ2-1; TRBD2 agrees at 13 bases. This CDR3 is 16 amino acids long. The germline CDR1 and CDR2 sequences are KGHSH and LQKENI. V gave up 3 bases and J gave up 5 bases; unmatched junction bases: 4. The CDR3, as DNA: TGTGCCAGCTCACCGGGGACTAGCGGGGCGAACAATGAGCAGTTCTTC. Translation gives CASSPGTSGANNEQFF. Full variable domain (remainder filled in from reference TRBV18 and TRBJ2-1): NAGVMQNPRHLVRRRGQEARLRCSPMKGHSHVYWYRQLPEEGLKFMVYLQKENIIDESGMPKERFSAEFPKEGPSILRIQQVVRGDSAAYFCASSPGTSGANNEQFFGPGTRLTVL.

This clone was observed a single time. V is TRBV9 and J is TRBJ1-3, with 7 bases lining up with TRBD1. The CDR3 contains 17 residues. With 3 bases clipped from V and 4 bases from J, the junction kept 13 bases outside the gene matches. Germline CDR1 and CDR2: SGDLS and YYNGEE. CDR3 in amino acids: CASSAYSGTALGNTIYF. The CDR3 coding sequence is TGTGCCAGCAGCGCCTACTCCGGGACAGCCCTAGGAAACACCATATATTTT. The full variable domain, in which reference TRBV9 and TRBJ1-3 provide the parts outside the CDR3, is DSGVTQTPKHLITATGQRVTLRCSPRSGDLSVYWYQQSLDQGLQFLIQYYNGEERAKGNILERFSAQQFPDLHSELNLSSLELGDSALYFCASSAYSGTALGNTIYFGEGSWLTVV.

V gene TRBV18 combines with J gene TRBJ2-1; 10 bases match TRBD2. J lost 4 bases, V lost 3 bases, and 6 bases had no gene match. The germline CDR1 and CDR2 sequences are KGHSH and LQKENI. This CDR3 is 16 amino acids long. CDR3 loop: CASSPPTSGAYNEQFF. The CDR3 DNA sequence: TGTGCCAGCTCACCCCCCACTAGCGGGGCATACAATGAGCAGTTCTTC. The full variable domain, with the rest looked up from reference TRBV18 and TRBJ2-1, is NAGVMQNPRHLVRRRGQEARLRCSPMKGHSHVYWYRQLPEEGLKFMVYLQKENIIDESGMPKERFSAEFPKEGPSILRIQQVVRGDSAAYFCASSPPTSGAYNEQFFGPGTRLTVL.

The sample holds one count of this clone. This sequence joins TRBV4-1 and TRBJ2-1; 10 bases are shared with TRBD1. The germline gives CDR1 MGHRA, CDR2 YSYEKL. V shed 3 bases and J 6 bases; nucleotides not matched to a gene: 5. The CDR3 is 15 residues long. CDR3 coding DNA: TGCGCCAGCAGCCACACCGGGACAGGGGTCAATGAGCAGTTCTTC. Its translation: CASSHTGTGVNEQFF.

The sample holds one count of this clone. The chain couples TRBV9 to TRBJ1-2; no firm D call. The CDR3 is 15 amino acids. Trimming stripped 0 bases from V and 4 bases from J, with 13 bases between. Germline CDR1 SGDLS, CDR2 YYNGEE. The CDR3 spells CASSVGATGSYGYTF. For the CDR3, the DNA is TGTGCCAGCAGCGTAGGGGCCACCGGATCCTATGGCTACACCTTC.

The chain couples TRBV5-6 to TRBJ2-7; TRBD2 is a possible D gene (6 bases). The CDR3 has 12 amino acids. V shed 2 bases and J shed 7 bases, with 10 bases lying between them. The germline V gene encodes CDR1 SGHDT and CDR2 YYEEEE. The DNA for the CDR3 is TGTGCCAGCAGCTTAGGGGCGGGAGAGCAGTACGTC. Its protein product is CASSLGAGEQYV.

The chain employs TRBV9 and TRBJ1-2; TRBD1 matches at 10 bases. Germline V gene lookup returns CDR1 SGDLS and CDR2 YYNGEE. Trimming removed 3 bases from V and 6 bases from J; junction bases left unmatched: 5. The CDR3 is 14 amino acids. CDR3 amino acids: CASSGGDRGNGYTF. CDR3 nucleotide sequence: TGTGCCAGCAGCGGAGGGGACAGGGGAAATGGCTACACCTTC.

In its sample, this clone was seen once. The chain recombines TRBV10-2 with TRBJ1-3; D gene ambiguous. This CDR3 comprises 15 residues. V lost 6 bases and J lost 0, with 12 bases in between. Germline loops: CDR1 WSHSY, CDR2 SAAADI. The CDR3 protein is CASRLPGDSGNTIYF. The CDR3 DNA sequence: TGCGCCAGCAGGCTCCCGGGAGACTCTGGAAACACCATATATTTT.

This clone was recorded only once. This chain links TRBV30 with TRBJ1-4; a possible D gene is TRBD1 (5 bases). The CDR3 runs 14 residues. The germline CDR1 and CDR2 sequences are GTSNPN and SVGIG (reference sequence). The V gene lost 0 bases and the J gene lost 7 bases, with 12 bases spanning the gap. The CDR3 sequence: CAWSVSGRGEKLFF. The CDR3 DNA reads as TGTGCCTGGAGTGTATCGGGGAGGGGTGAAAAACTGTTTTTT.

V usage is TRBV9 and J usage is TRBJ2-3; tentatively, D is TRBD2 (5 bases). The germline gives CDR1 SGDLS, CDR2 YYNGEE. The V gene lost 1 base and the J gene lost 2 bases, with 14 bases spanning the gap. CDR3 size: 16 residues. In DNA form, the CDR3 reads TGTGCCAGCAGCGTAAGTCTACTAGGGAACACAGATACGCAGTATTTT. Encoded protein: CASSVSLLGNTDTQYF.

This clone has more than one count but fewer than ten. The CDR3 region is CASSERTAYNEQFF. CDR3 coding DNA: TGTGCCAGCAGTGAGAGGACAGCCTACAATGAGCAGTTCTTC. This chain uses TRBV2 with TRBJ2-1; D is perhaps TRBD1 (6 bases). Germline loops: CDR1 SNHLY, CDR2 FYNNEI. The CDR3 spans 14 residues. V was shortened by 3 bases and J by 2 bases, with 8 bases between the two germline ends.

This chain joins TRBV18 and TRBJ2-1; 7 bases are a match to TRBD1. The CDR3 totals 17 residues. Germline V gene data show CDR1 as KGHSH and CDR2 as LQKENI. Unmatched junction bases numbered 8, after V lost 3 bases and J lost 0 bases. The CDR3 protein is CASSPTGVRSSYNEQFF. In DNA, the CDR3 is TGTGCCAGCTCACCTACAGGGGTTAGGAGCTCCTACAATGAGCAGTTCTTC.

The chain has TRBV15 and TRBJ1-2, with 7 bases aligning to TRBD1. The CDR3 totals 17 residues. The V segment lost 5 bases and the J segment 0 bases; nucleotides outside the gene matches: 12. CDR1 LNHNV and CDR2 YYDKDF come from the germline V gene (reference sequence). The CDR3: CATSPQGGFGANYGYTF. The DNA of the CDR3 is TGTGCCACCAGCCCCCAGGGGGGCTTTGGGGCTAACTATGGCTACACCTTC.

This rearrangement joins TRBV19 to TRBJ1-2; tentatively, D is TRBD1 (5 bases). Germline CDR1 LNHDA, CDR2 SQIVND (reference sequence). This CDR3 is built from 13 residues. Trimming shortened V by 8 bases and J by 5 bases, and 15 bases separated the two germline ends. CDR3 nucleotides: TGTGCCAGTGGGCTCCCCGGGGGGTATGGCTACACCTTC. Protein sequence: CASGLPGGYGYTF.

This rearrangement joins TRBV12-3 or TRBV12-4 to TRBJ1-2; D is unclear. The ends were cut back, 2 bases at V and 12 bases at J, with 13 bases in the middle. This CDR3 spans 12 amino acids. CDR3 protein: CASSLNPPTHTF. CDR3 nucleotide sequence: TGTGCCAGCAGTTTAAACCCCCCGACTCACACCTTC.

The chain joins TRBV25-1 to TRBJ1-3; D is undetermined. The germline CDR1 and CDR2 sequences are MGHDK and SYGVNS. This CDR3 is 15 amino acids long. V shed 6 bases and J shed 0 bases, with 12 bases lying between them. This CDR3 reads CASRKRADSGNTIYF. The DNA of the CDR3 is TGTGCCAGCAGAAAGCGGGCAGACTCTGGAAACACCATATATTTT.

The CDR3 here is CATSDRGLETQYF. CDR3 nucleotide sequence: TGTGCCACCAGTGACAGGGGGCTAGAGACCCAGTACTTC. The rearrangement joins TRBV24-1 to TRBJ2-5; 8 nucleotides line up with TRBD1. The CDR3 is made up of 13 amino acids. Germline V gives CDR1 KGHDR, CDR2 SFDVKD. Unmatched junction bases numbered 1, after V lost 4 bases and J lost 4 bases.

The chain couples TRBV5-4 to TRBJ2-5, with 8 bases identical to TRBD2. From germline, CDR1 is SGHNT and CDR2 YYREEE (reference sequence). Unmatched junction bases numbered 7, after V lost 1 base and J lost 5 bases. This CDR3 comprises 15 residues. The CDR3 spells CASSLSAGGRETQYF. CDR3 sequence (DNA): TGTGCCAGCAGCTTGTCGGCGGGGGGACGCGAGACCCAGTACTTC.

This chain connects TRBV24-1 to TRBJ1-3, with D possibly matching TRBD1 (6 bases). V shed 3 bases and J shed 4 bases, with 9 bases lying between them. This CDR3 is 14 amino acids long. Looked up from germline, CDR1 is KGHDR and CDR2 is SFDVKD. The CDR3 reads CATSDAGEGNTIYF. CDR3 sequence (DNA): TGTGCCACCAGTGATGCAGGGGAGGGAAACACCATATATTTT.

This CDR3 reads CASSGQARYGYTF. The CDR3 DNA sequence: TGTGCCAGCAGTGGACAGGCGCGCTATGGCTACACCTTC. V and J are TRBV2 and TRBJ1-2, with a tentative D call TRBD1 (6 bases). From germline, CDR1 is SNHLY and CDR2 FYNNEI. There are 13 residues in the CDR3. V was trimmed by 4 bases and J by 4 bases, leaving 10 bases between them.

The chain uses TRBV10-2 and TRBJ1-2; the match to TRBD1 covers 7 bases. Germline CDR1 is WSHSY and CDR2 is SAAADI. The CDR3 length is 18 residues. V shed 5 bases and J 0 bases; nucleotides not matched to a gene: 15. CDR3 loop: CASSTGQLTFAPNYGYTF. CDR3 nucleotide sequence: TGCGCCAGCAGTACGGGACAGTTAACCTTTGCTCCTAACTATGGCTACACCTTC.

The chain combines TRBV6-5 with TRBJ1-2; possibly TRBD1 for D (6 bases). The germline CDR1 and CDR2 sequences are MNHEY and SVGAGI. The CDR3 covers 15 residues. Trimming took 0 bases from V and 8 from J, leaving 16 bases between them. The chain's CDR3 is CASSYSGGQGSGYTF. The CDR3 nucleotides are TGTGCCAGCAGTTACTCGGGAGGGCAGGGGAGCGGCTACACCTTC.

The chain joins TRBV2 to TRBJ1-5, with D perhaps matching TRBD1 (5 bases). The CDR3 has 14 amino acids. Germline CDR1 and CDR2: SNHLY and FYNNEI. V lost 6 bases to trimming and J lost 4 bases, with 13 bases between them. The CDR3 reads CASRGDSRNQPQHF. The CDR3 DNA reads TGTGCCAGCAGGGGGGACTCAAGAAATCAGCCCCAGCATTTT.

The sample holds one count of this clone. The chain uses TRBV7-6 and TRBJ2-1; TRBD2 aligns across 15 bases. CDR1 is SGHVS and CDR2 is FNYEAQ in the germline V gene. The CDR3 extends over 17 amino acids. Losses at the gene ends were 5 bases for V and 10 bases for J; bases not matched to a gene: 12. The CDR3 protein is CASSLSPGLAGGGEQFF. The DNA for the CDR3 is TGTGCCAGCAGCCTCTCCCCGGGACTAGCGGGGGGAGGCGAGCAGTTCTTC.

The V call is TRBV9, the J call TRBJ1-6, with D perhaps matching TRBD1 (6 bases). Germline CDR1 SGDLS, CDR2 YYNGEE. V was pared by 3 bases and J by 3 bases, with 13 bases between. There are 16 residues in the CDR3. In nucleotides, the CDR3 is TGTGCCAGCAGCGCAAGCGGGACACTCTATAATTCACCCCTCCACTTT. Its translation: CASSASGTLYNSPLHF.

CDR3 DNA sequence: TGCGCCAGCAGCCAATGGGCCACAGAAAGAAATCAGCCCCAGCATTTT. Amino acid sequence: CASSQWATERNQPQHF. The chain couples TRBV4-1 to TRBJ1-5, with no clear D. The V end was cut by 2 bases, the J end by 4 bases, with 15 bases between. The CDR3 runs 16 residues. CDR1 and CDR2 (germline): MGHRA, YSYEKL.

Worth noting for this clone: Other DNA sequences within the sample encode an identical CDR3. V usage is TRBV10-3 and J usage is TRBJ1-1; 8 bases align to TRBD1. CDR3 length: 13 residues. Per germline, CDR1 ENHRY and CDR2 SYGVKD. V lost 6 bases, J lost 1 base, and 1 base stayed unmatched. The CDR3 reads CAISGTGNTEAFF. The DNA for the CDR3 is TGTGCCATCAGCGGGACAGGGAACACTGAAGCTTTCTTT.

The CDR3 reads CASSQEQGPLNEQFF. The CDR3 region has the DNA TGTGCCAGCAGCCAAGAACAGGGGCCCCTCAATGAGCAGTTCTTC. J is TRBJ2-1 and V is TRBV14, with 7 bases that match TRBD1. Germline V gives CDR1 SGHDN, CDR2 FVKESK. This CDR3 has 15 amino acids. The ends lost 0 bases at V and 6 bases at J; junction bases unmatched: 5.

The chain uses TRBV18 and TRBJ2-1; D gene uncertain. In germline, CDR1 is KGHSH, CDR2 LQKENI. The CDR3 contains 12 residues. Trimming removed 8 bases at V and 4 bases at J, with 9 bases between. The CDR3 DNA reads as TGTGCCAGCCTCTCCCCGTACAATGAGCAGTTCTTC. This encodes CASLSPYNEQFF. Together with reference TRBV18 and TRBJ2-1, the CDR3 gives the full variable domain: NAGVMQNPRHLVRRRGQEARLRCSPMKGHSHVYWYRQLPEEGLKFMVYLQKENIIDESGMPKERFSAEFPKEGPSILRIQQVVRGDSAAYFCASLSPYNEQFFGPGTRLTVL.

The chain recombines TRBV4-2 with TRBJ2-7, with 7 positions matching TRBD2. CDR3 length: 15 residues. The germline V gene encodes CDR1 LGHNA and CDR2 YNFKEQ. J lost 6 bases, V lost 9 bases, and 17 bases had no gene match. The CDR3 loop reads CAREDPREGRSEQYV. For the CDR3, the DNA is TGTGCCAGGGAAGACCCCAGGGAGGGAAGGAGCGAGCAGTACGTC.